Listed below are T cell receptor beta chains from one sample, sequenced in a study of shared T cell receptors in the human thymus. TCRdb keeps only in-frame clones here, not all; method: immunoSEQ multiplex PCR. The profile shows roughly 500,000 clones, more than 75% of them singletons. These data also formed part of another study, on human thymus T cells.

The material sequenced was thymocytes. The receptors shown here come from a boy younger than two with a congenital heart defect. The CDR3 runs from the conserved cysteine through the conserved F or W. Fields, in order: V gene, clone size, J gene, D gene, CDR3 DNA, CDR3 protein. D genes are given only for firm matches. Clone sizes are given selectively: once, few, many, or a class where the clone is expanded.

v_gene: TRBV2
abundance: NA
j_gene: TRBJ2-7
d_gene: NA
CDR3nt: TGTGCCAGCAGTGAACGGTTAGTGGGTCTAGGGGAGGCTAGCTCCTACGAGCAGTACTTC
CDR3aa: CASSERLVGLGEASSYEQYF

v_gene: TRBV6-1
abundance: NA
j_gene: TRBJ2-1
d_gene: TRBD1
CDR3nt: TGTGCCAGCAGTGAGTTAGTGGGAGACAGGGCCTCCTACAATGAGCAGTTCTTC
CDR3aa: CASSELVGDRASYNEQFF

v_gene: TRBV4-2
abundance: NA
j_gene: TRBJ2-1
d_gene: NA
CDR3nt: TGTGCCAGCAGCCAAGATGAATCCGAGCCCTCCTACAATGAGCAGTTCTTC
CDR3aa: CASSQDESEPSYNEQFF

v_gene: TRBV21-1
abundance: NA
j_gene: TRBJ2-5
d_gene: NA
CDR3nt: TGTGCCAGCAGCAAAATTACTCGGGAACAAGAGACCCAGTACTTC
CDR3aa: CASSKITREQETQYF

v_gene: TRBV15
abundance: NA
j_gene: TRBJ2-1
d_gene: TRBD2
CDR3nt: TGTGCCACCAACATGGGGTCTCGTCTAGCGGGATACTCCTACAATGAGCAGTTCTTC
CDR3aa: CATNMGSRLAGYSYNEQFF

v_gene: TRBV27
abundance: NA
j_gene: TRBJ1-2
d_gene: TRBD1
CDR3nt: TGTGCCAGCAGGCCAGGGGGCAACTATGGCTACACCTTC
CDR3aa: CASRPGGNYGYTF

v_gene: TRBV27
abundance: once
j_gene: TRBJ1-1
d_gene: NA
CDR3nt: TGTGCCAGCTTCCGGCAGGGGAACACTGAAGCTTTCTTT
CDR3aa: CASFRQGNTEAFF

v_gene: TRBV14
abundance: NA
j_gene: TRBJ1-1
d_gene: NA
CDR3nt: TGTGCCAGCAGCCAAGGAGAAGCGAGGAACACTGAAGCTTTCTTT
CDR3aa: CASSQGEARNTEAFF

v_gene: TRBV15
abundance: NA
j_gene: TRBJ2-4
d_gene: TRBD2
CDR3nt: TGTGCCACCAGCAAGCGGGAGTATGACATTCAGTACTTC
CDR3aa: CATSKREYDIQYF

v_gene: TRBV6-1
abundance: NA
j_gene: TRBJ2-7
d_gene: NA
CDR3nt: TGTGCCAGCTCCCCCTGGAGGGTAACCCCCTACGAGCAGTACTTC
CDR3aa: CASSPWRVTPYEQYF

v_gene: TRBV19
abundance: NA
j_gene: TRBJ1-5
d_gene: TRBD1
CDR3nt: TGTGCCAGTAGCGGGACAGGGAGCAATCAGCCCCAGCATTTT
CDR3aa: CASSGTGSNQPQHF

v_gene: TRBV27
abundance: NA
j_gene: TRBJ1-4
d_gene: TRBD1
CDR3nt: TGTGCCAGCAGTCAACAGGGGCGAACTAATGAAAAACTGTTTTTT
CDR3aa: CASSQQGRTNEKLFF

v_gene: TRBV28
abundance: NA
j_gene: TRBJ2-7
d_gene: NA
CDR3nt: TGTGCCAGCAGTTTACCTCCCTTGGGGGCTCTCTACGAGCAGTACTTC
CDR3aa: CASSLPPLGALYEQYF

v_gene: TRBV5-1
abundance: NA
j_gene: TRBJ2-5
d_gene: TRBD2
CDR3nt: TGCGCCAGCAGCAATACAGGGACTAGCGTAGAAGAGACCCAGTACTTC
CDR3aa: CASSNTGTSVEETQYF

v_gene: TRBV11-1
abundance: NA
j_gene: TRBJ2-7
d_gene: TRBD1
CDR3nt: TGTGCCAGCAGCTTAGCCCGGGACAGGGGGTTCAACGAGCAGTACTTC
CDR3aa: CASSLARDRGFNEQYF

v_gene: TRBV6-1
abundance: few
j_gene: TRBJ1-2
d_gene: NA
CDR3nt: TGTGCCAGCAGTGGACAGGAGAACTATGGCTACACCTTC
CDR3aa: CASSGQENYGYTF

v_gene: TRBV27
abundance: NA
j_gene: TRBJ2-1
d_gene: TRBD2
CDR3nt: TGTGCCAGCAGTTTAGGGCTAGCGGGAGTTTACAATGAGCAGTTCTTC
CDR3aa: CASSLGLAGVYNEQFF

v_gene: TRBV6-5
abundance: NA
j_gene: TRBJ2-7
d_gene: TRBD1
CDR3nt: TGTGCCAGCAGTTCCCCGGGACAGGGGTCCTACGAGCAGTACTTC
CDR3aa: CASSSPGQGSYEQYF

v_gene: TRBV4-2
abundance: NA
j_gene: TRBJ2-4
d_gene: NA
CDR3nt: TGTGCCAGCAGCCAAGATCTCGGCAGACTCGAAGCCAAAAACATTCAGTACTTC
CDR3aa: CASSQDLGRLEAKNIQYF

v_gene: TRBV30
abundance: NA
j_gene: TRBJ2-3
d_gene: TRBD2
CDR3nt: TGTGCCTGGAGGTTGACTAGCGGCACAGATACGCAGTATTTT
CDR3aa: CAWRLTSGTDTQYF

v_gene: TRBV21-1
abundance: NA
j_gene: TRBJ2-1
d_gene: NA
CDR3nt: TGTGCCAGCAGCAAACTAGCGGGAGCGGATGAGCAGTTCTTC
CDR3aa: CASSKLAGADEQFF

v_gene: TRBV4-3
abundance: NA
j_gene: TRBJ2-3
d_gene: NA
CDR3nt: TGCGCCAGCAGCCAAGCCGAGGAGAGCTCTAGCACAGATACGCAGTATTTT
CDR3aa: CASSQAEESSSTDTQYF

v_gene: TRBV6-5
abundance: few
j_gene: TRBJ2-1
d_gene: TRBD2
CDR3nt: TGTGCCAGCAGTAAGCTAGCGGGGTCCTACAATGAGCAGTTCTTC
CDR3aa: CASSKLAGSYNEQFF

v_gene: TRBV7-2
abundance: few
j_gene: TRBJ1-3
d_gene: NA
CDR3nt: TGTGCCAGCAGCCGTAATACTAGGGCTTCATCTGGAAACACCATATATTTT
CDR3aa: CASSRNTRASSGNTIYF

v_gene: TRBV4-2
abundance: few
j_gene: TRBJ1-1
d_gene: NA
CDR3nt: TGTGCCAGCAGCCAAGTGAGGGCAGCCACGAACACTGAAGCTTTCTTT
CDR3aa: CASSQVRAATNTEAFF

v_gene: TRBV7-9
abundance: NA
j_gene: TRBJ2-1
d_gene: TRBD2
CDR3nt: TGTGCCAGCAGCGAGAACGAGCGGGAGGACCAAGTCCCCTACAATGAGCAGTTCTTC
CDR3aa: CASSENEREDQVPYNEQFF

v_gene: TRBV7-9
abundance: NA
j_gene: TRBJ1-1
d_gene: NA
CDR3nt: TGTGCCAGCAGCTTTATTCAGGGATTTTGGGACACTGAAGCTTTCTTT
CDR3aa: CASSFIQGFWDTEAFF

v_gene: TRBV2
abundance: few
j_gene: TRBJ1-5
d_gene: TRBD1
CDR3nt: TGTGCCAGCAGTGAAGCCCCACGGGACAGAACCACGGCTTCATATAGCAATCAGCCCCAGCATTTT
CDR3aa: CASSEAPRDRTTASYSNQPQHF

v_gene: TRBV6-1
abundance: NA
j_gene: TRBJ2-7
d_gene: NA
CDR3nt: TGTGCCAGCAGTGCGGCGGGTTCCTACGAGCAGTACTTC
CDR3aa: CASSAAGSYEQYF

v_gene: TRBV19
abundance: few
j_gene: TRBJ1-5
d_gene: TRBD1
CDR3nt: TGTGCCAGTAGTCCACCCCTCAATTTGGACAGGGGGCTAGGGCAGCCCCAGCATTTT
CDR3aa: CASSPPLNLDRGLGQPQHF

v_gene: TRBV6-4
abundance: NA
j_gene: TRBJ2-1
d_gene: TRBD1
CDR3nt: TGTGCCAGCAGTGACGGATCAAGCTTCGGGACAGATCTCTACAATGAGCAGTTCTTC
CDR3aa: CASSDGSSFGTDLYNEQFF

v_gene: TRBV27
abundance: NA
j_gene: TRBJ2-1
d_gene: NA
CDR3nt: TGTGCCAGCAAACCAAACCAGACAGGAACTTGGTACAATGAGCAGTTCTTC
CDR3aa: CASKPNQTGTWYNEQFF

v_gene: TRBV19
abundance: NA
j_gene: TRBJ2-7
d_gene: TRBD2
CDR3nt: TGTGCCAGTAGTACCCCACTAGCGGAAGCCATCTACGAGCAGTACTTC
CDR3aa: CASSTPLAEAIYEQYF

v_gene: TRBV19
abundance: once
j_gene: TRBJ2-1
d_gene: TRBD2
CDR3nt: TGTGCCAGTAGTATAGTAGCTAGCGGGCGAAGTCCATACAATGAGCAGTTCTTC
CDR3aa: CASSIVASGRSPYNEQFF

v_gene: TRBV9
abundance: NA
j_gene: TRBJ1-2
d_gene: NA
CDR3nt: TGTGCCAGCAGCGTATCACCGGGGGAGGGCTACACCTTC
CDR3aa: CASSVSPGEGYTF

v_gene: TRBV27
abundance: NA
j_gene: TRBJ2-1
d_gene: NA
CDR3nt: TGTGCCAGCAGTTTATCACCGGGGAGCTCCTACAATGAGCAGTTCTTC
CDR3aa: CASSLSPGSSYNEQFF

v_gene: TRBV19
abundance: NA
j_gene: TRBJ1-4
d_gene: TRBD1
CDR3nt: TGTGCCAGTAAATCGAGGGGGCAGGGCCTGTTTTTT
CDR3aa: CASKSRGQGLFF

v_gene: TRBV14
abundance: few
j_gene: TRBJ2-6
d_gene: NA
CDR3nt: TGTGCCAGCAGCCAAGCCCTCTACTCTGGGGCCAACGTCCTGACTTTC
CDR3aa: CASSQALYSGANVLTF

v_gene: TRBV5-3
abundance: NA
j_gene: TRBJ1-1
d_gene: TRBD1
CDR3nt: TGTGCCAGAAGCTTGAGAGGGACAGGGCCCGTCCCGGGCACTGAAGCTTTCTTT
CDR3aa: CARSLRGTGPVPGTEAFF

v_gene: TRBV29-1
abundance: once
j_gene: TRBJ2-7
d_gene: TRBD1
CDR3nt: TGCAGCGTTGGGACAGGGGGCTACTACGAGCAGTACTTC
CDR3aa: CSVGTGGYYEQYF

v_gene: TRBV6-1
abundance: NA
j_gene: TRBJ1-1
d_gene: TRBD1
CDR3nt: TGTGCCAGCAGTGAAGCCAGGACAGGGGTGAACACTGAAGCTTTCTTT
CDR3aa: CASSEARTGVNTEAFF

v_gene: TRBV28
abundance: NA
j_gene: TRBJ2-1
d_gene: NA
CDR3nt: TGTGCCAGCAGTCCATTAGCGTGGGATGAGCAGTTCTTC
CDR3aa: CASSPLAWDEQFF

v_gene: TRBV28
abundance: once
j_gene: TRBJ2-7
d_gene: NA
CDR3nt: TGTGCCAGCAGTTCTCAGCGCTCGGGATCCTACGAGCAGTACTTC
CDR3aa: CASSSQRSGSYEQYF

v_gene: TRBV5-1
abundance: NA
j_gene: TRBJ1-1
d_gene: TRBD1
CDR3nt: TGCGCCACTCGAGGGGGGACAGGGGTGAACACTGAAGCTTTCTTT
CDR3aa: CATRGGTGVNTEAFF

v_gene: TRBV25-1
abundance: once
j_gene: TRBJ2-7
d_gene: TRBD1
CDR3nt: TGTGCCAGCTCCCAGGGGGCGGCTTACCACGAGCAGTACTTC
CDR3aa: CASSQGAAYHEQYF

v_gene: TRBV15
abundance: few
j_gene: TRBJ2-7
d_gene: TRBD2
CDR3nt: TGTGCCACCAGCATGACCGGGACTAGCCTTACCTACGAGCAGTACTTC
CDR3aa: CATSMTGTSLTYEQYF

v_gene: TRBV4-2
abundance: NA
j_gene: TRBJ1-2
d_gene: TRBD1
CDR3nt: TGTGCCAGCAGCCAAGGAGGGGGGGACAGGGAGGATGGCTACACCTTC
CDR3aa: CASSQGGGDREDGYTF

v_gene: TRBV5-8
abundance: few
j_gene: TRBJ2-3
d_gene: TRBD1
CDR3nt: TGTGCCAGCAGCTTGGGAGAGGGACAGCCTCGGACAGATACGCAGTATTTT
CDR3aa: CASSLGEGQPRTDTQYF

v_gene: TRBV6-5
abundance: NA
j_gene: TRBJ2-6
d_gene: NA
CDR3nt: TGTGCCAGCAGGGAGCCCCACTCTGGGGCCAACGTCCTGACTTTC
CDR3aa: CASREPHSGANVLTF